This is a list of T cell receptor beta chains from one sample in a study of T cell clonotyping in hematopoietic cell transplantation. The table came from immunoSEQ multiplex PCR; TCRdb's copy has only in-frame clones and leaves some out. Of about 9,000 clones listed, more than 85% are singletons. The material sequenced was peripheral blood mononuclear cells, taken before stem cell transplant. The receptors originated from a woman aged 55-70 years with acute myeloid leukemia. Some clones in this sample may be carry-over from other donors' samples. The CDR3 runs from the conserved cysteine through the conserved F or W. D genes are given only for firm matches. Size is omitted from some rows. Given values are once, few, many or a class for expanded clones.

clone_size,v_call,d_call,j_call,cdr3_nt,cdr3_aa
.,TRBV28,.,TRBJ2-1,TGTGCCAGCAGTTTAGACGATAATGAGCAGTTCTTC,CASSLDDNEQFF
.,TRBV2,TRBD2,TRBJ2-7,TGTGCCAGCAGTACTAGCGGGAGTGAGTACGAGCAGTACTTC,CASSTSGSEYEQYF
.,TRBV6-5,TRBD1,TRBJ1-2,TGTGCCAGCAGTAGACAGGGGAACTATGGCTACACCTTC,CASSRQGNYGYTF
.,TRBV2,.,TRBJ2-3,TGTGCCAGCAGTGTACTAGCAGCTAGCACAGATACGCAGTATTTT,CASSVLAASTDTQYF
.,TRBV4-3,TRBD2,TRBJ2-5,TGCGCCAGCAGCCAAGAAGTCACTAGCGGGAGGGCCGGGACCCAGTACTTC,CASSQEVTSGRAGTQYF
.,TRBV28,TRBD1,TRBJ1-5,TGTGCCAGCAGTTTATTTACAGGGGGCCGGCGCAATCAGCCCCAGCATTTT,CASSLFTGGRRNQPQHF
.,TRBV19,.,TRBJ1-1,TGTGCCAGTAGCGATTCGGTCCAGGCGAACACTGAAGCTTTCTTT,CASSDSVQANTEAFF
.,TRBV5-1,.,TRBJ2-5,TGCGCCAGCAGCTTCCGCCTCTCAAGCGCGGAAGAGACCCAGTACTTC,CASSFRLSSAEETQYF
.,TRBV28,.,TRBJ1-4,TGTGCCAGCAGTTCTAGACAGGCGGAAAAACTGTTTTTT,CASSSRQAEKLFF
.,TRBV30,.,TRBJ1-5,TGTGCCTGGAGCTTGGGGGATAATCAGCCCCAGCATTTT,CAWSLGDNQPQHF
.,TRBV9,TRBD2,TRBJ2-3,TGTGCCAGCAGCGCAGGGACTAGCATTGCCGATACGCAGTATTTT,CASSAGTSIADTQYF
.,TRBV11-3,TRBD2,TRBJ2-5,TGTGCCAGCAGCTCGAGGCGGGAGAGTGAGACCCAGTACTTC,CASSSRRESETQYF
.,TRBV14,TRBD2,TRBJ2-7,TGTGCCAGCAGCCCTCTAAGCGGGAGGGCCTTCTACGAGCAGTACTTC,CASSPLSGRAFYEQYF
.,TRBV19,.,TRBJ1-2,TGTGCCAGTATCACCGCTGGGGGGCAAGGTTATGGCTACACCTTC,CASITAGGQGYGYTF
.,TRBV6-5,TRBD1,TRBJ2-2,TGTGCCAGCAGCGGACAGGGGCTGATCGGGGAGCTGTTTTTT,CASSGQGLIGELFF
.,TRBV6-4,.,TRBJ1-1,TGTGCCAGCAGTGACTCTTTTAATCTCGTCCAGGGGATGAACACTGAAGCTTTCTTT,CASSDSFNLVQGMNTEAFF
.,TRBV29-1,TRBD2,TRBJ2-5,TGCAGCGAGCGGACTAGCCGGGAGACCCAGTACTTC,CSERTSRETQYF
.,TRBV30,.,TRBJ2-7,TGTGCCGGGGGACGGGACATCTTCTACGAGCAGTACTTC,CAGGRDIFYEQYF
.,TRBV9,TRBD2,TRBJ2-2,TGTGCCAGCAGCGTAGTCTTAGGACTAGCGGGAGTACCCGGGGAGCTGTTTTTT,CASSVVLGLAGVPGELFF
.,TRBV11-2,.,TRBJ2-5,TGTGCCAGCAGCCCCGGAACAGTCCAAAGGTACCAGACCCAGTACTTC,CASSPGTVQRYQTQYF
once,TRBV6-1,TRBD1,TRBJ2-3,TGTGCCAGCAGCCGGACAGGGGGGAGCACAGATACGCAGTATTTT,CASSRTGGSTDTQYF
.,TRBV28,.,TRBJ2-1,TGTGCCAGCACTACCTTAGACGGCCGGAGTGACAATGAGCAGTTCTTC,CASTTLDGRSDNEQFF
.,TRBV6-1,.,TRBJ2-7,TGTGCCAGCAGTGAATGGGGGGCAGGCTACGAGCAGTACTTC,CASSEWGAGYEQYF
.,TRBV30,.,TRBJ1-4,TGTGCCTGGAGTGGCCAGCATAATGAAAAACTGTTTTTT,CAWSGQHNEKLFF
.,TRBV5-5,.,TRBJ1-3,TGTGCCAGCAGCCCGGACCGACCCTCTGGAAACACCATATATTTT,CASSPDRPSGNTIYF
.,TRBV19,TRBD2,TRBJ2-7,TGTGCCAGTAGTAATCTAGCGGATCTACGAGAGCAGTACTTC,CASSNLADLREQYF
.,TRBV19,TRBD2,TRBJ2-7,TGTGCCAGTAGTATGGCCGGGACTAGCAGATACGAGCAGTACTTC,CASSMAGTSRYEQYF
.,TRBV7-9,TRBD2,TRBJ2-5,TGTGCCAGCAGTTTCCCGACTAGCGGAGAAGAGACCCAGTACTTC,CASSFPTSGEETQYF
.,TRBV30,TRBD1,TRBJ2-2,TGTGCCTGGACTCAATCCGGGACAGCAGTAAACACCGGGGAGCTGTTTTTT,CAWTQSGTAVNTGELFF
.,TRBV28,.,TRBJ2-1,TGTGCCAGCATCCCGCCCGGGGCGCGGGGATACAATGAGCAGTTCTTC,CASIPPGARGYNEQFF
.,TRBV28,TRBD1,TRBJ2-7,TGTGCCAGCAGTTCCCCGGGGGACAGGGGAGACGAGCAGTACTTC,CASSSPGDRGDEQYF
.,TRBV9,.,TRBJ2-1,TGTGCCAGCAGCGTAACGTTTAGCGGACCGAGCTCCTACAATGAGCAGTTCTTC,CASSVTFSGPSSYNEQFF
.,TRBV23-1,TRBD1,TRBJ2-1,TGCGCCAGCAGTCCGCCGACAGGGAAGCAGTTCTTC,CASSPPTGKQFF
.,TRBV6-4,.,TRBJ2-4,TGTGCCAGCAGTGACTCCGAAGCCAAAAACATTCAGTACTTC,CASSDSEAKNIQYF
.,TRBV10-3,.,TRBJ2-3,TGTGCCATCAGTCTCAGAACGGACAGCACAGATACGCAGTATTTT,CAISLRTDSTDTQYF
few,TRBV19,.,TRBJ1-2,TGTGCCAGTAGGGGGCTCGGCTATGGCTACACCTTC,CASRGLGYGYTF
once,TRBV19,.,TRBJ2-4,TGTGCCAGTAGTACCCAGTCAAGGGGATTGATGGACATTCAGTACTTC,CASSTQSRGLMDIQYF
.,TRBV5-1,TRBD1,TRBJ2-7,TGCGCCAGCACCAAGGACAGGTACTCCTACGAGCAGTACTTC,CASTKDRYSYEQYF
.,TRBV6-1,TRBD1,TRBJ1-1,TGTGCCAGCAGCGGGGACAGCACATGGATCACTGAAGCTTTCTTT,CASSGDSTWITEAFF
.,TRBV28,.,TRBJ1-1,TGTGCCAGCACCATTCAATTGGGGACCAACACTGAAGCTTTCTTT,CASTIQLGTNTEAFF
.,TRBV5-5,TRBD2,TRBJ2-1,TGTGCCAGCAGCTTGAGCGCGGGAGTAGGCAATGAGCAGTTCTTC,CASSLSAGVGNEQFF